This T cell receptor beta chain was found in a study of cytomegalovirus exposure and HLA in healthy donors. PCR primers comprised 60 Vbeta and 13 Jbeta primers. This table comes from immunoSEQ multiplex PCR, and its TCRdb copy is limited to in-frame clones, with some not included. Of about 70,000 clones listed, less than 70% were seen once; the top ten hold 2.8%. This clone was counted only a few times. The germline V gene has CDR1 PRHDT and CDR2 FYEKMQ (reference sequence). V lost 4 bases to trimming and J lost 1 base; unmatched junction nucleotides: 4. This CDR3 is built from 15 residues. Sequences were obtained from PBMCs. The TCR was taken from a man aged 25-40 years in good health and CMV-seronegative. The chain joins TRBV13 to TRBJ2-1; 7 nucleotides agree with TRBD2. This CDR3 is CASSYREASYNEQFF. CDR3 DNA sequence: TGTGCCAGCAGCTACCGGGAGGCATCCTACAATGAGCAGTTCTTC.